This TCR beta chain was profiled in a study of identical twins. Unmatched junction bases numbered 9, after V lost 6 bases and J lost 7 bases. The CDR3 has 13 residues. The germline CDR1 and CDR2 sequences are MGHRA and YSYEKL. MiXCR, run by TCRdb on the 5' RACE reads, gives a single entry per CDR3 protein. The sample has 300,000 to 400,000 distinct CDR3 sequences, about 12% seen once. These data also formed part of another study, on yellow fever vaccine responses in identical twins.

The TCR originated in a woman between 18 and 30 years old in good health. The chain joins TRBV4-1 to TRBJ2-7, with TRBD1 identical over 7 bases. The source material was CD8+ T cells sorted from blood. CDR3 sequence reads: CASRETGSGEQYF. The CDR3 DNA reads TGCGCCAGCAGAGAGACAGGGAGTGGGGAGCAGTACTTC.